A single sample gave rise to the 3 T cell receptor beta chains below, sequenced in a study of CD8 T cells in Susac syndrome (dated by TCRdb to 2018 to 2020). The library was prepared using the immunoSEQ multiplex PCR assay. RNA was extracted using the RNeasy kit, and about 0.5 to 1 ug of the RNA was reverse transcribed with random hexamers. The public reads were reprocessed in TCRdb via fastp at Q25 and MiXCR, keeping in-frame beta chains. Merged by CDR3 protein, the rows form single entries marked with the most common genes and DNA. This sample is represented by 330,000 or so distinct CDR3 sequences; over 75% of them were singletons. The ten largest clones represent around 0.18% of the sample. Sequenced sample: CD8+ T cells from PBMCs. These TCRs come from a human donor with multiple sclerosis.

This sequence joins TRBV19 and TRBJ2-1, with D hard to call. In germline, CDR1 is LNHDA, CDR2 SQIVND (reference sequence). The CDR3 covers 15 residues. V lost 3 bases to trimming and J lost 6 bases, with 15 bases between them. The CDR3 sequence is CASSIEQLNPNEQFF. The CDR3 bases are TGTGCCAGTAGTATTGAACAGCTTAATCCCAATGAGCAGTTCTTC.

The CDR3 is CASSVGGTSGSERQYEQYF. DNA for the CDR3: TGTGCCAGCAGCGTAGGAGGTACTAGCGGGAGCGAGAGGCAGTACGAGCAGTACTTC. J is TRBJ2-7 and V is TRBV9; TRBD2 aligns across 11 bases. V lost 0 bases to trimming and J lost 4 bases; unmatched junction nucleotides: 15. The CDR3 consists of 19 residues. Germline values: CDR1 SGDLS, CDR2 YYNGEE.

The CDR3 spells CASSYDRGQETQYF. The DNA of the CDR3 is TGTGCCAGCAGTTACGACAGGGGTCAAGAGACCCAGTACTTC. This chain joins TRBV6-6 and TRBJ2-5, with 8 bases aligning to TRBD1. Germline values: CDR1 MNHNY, CDR2 SVGAGI (reference sequence). This CDR3 region has 14 residues. V trimming: 2 bases; J trimming: 2 bases; junction bases outside the gene matches: 1.